This T cell receptor (beta chain) derives from a study of cytomegalovirus exposure and HLA in healthy donors. Repertoires were generated with immunoSEQ multiplex PCR, while TCRdb's copy carries only in-frame clones and drops some. The sample has some 74,000 clones, roughly 93% seen once; the top ten hold 3.6%. Study-level results: The TCR clusters that emerged in the first cohort tended, a later analysis found, to co-occur in the approximately 120 validation repertoires.

Details on this clone: Antigen unknown.

The CDR3 runs to 15 residues. Germline V gene data show CDR1 as MNHNS and CDR2 as SASEGT. Trimming took 6 bases from V and 0 from J, leaving 15 bases between them. The sequenced sample was PBMCs. The sequence derives from a woman under 40 in good health and CMV-seronegative. V gene TRBV6-1 combines with J gene TRBJ2-7; D not resolved. CDR3 region: CASRFLLDSSYEQYF. The CDR3 DNA reads as TGTGCCAGCAGGTTCCTGCTAGATAGCTCCTACGAGCAGTACTTC.